This TCR beta chain derives from a study of tumor-infiltrating lymphocytes in primary liver carcinoma. Germline DNA was also extracted, with blood RNA taken from unsorted whole blood. The V gene end was trimmed by 6 bases and the J gene end by 2 bases; junction bases not matched to a gene: 5. This CDR3 is built from 15 residues. Per the germline V gene, CDR1 is SNHLY and CDR2 is FYNNEI. Using a constant-region primer together with ProtoScript II reverse transcriptase, TCR beta cDNA was made from about 490 ng of total RNA. Three-round nested multiplex PCR performed with slightly modified ARM-PCR produced the TCR beta libraries. Running ten to eleven cycles apiece, the first two PCR rounds relied on TRBV1-TRBV30 forward primers together with a C-beta reverse primer. In TCRdb, the multiplex PCR reads were re-called with MiXCR into one record per CDR3 protein. The table includes hundreds of thousands of distinct CDR3 sequences, 50% to 75% detected once.

The receptor comes from a woman aged 30 to 39 with primary liver carcinoma and hepatitis B virus infection. Sequenced material: peripheral blood. This chain joins TRBV2 and TRBJ2-5; TRBD1 matches 11 bases. The CDR3 is CASSAGTGGQETQYF. Here the CDR3 DNA reads TGTGCCAGCAGCGCTGGGACAGGGGGACAAGAGACCCAGTACTTC.